This T cell receptor (beta chain) was identified in a study of CD8 T cells in Susac syndrome. Study-wide results and caveats: The study's TCR sequencing and HLA analysis covered a relatively small number of individuals, and the study acknowledged this.

This clonotype was observed a single time. What it recognizes is unknown. RNA in amounts of roughly 0.5 to 1 ug was reverse transcribed with random hexamers. Across 54 Vbeta and 13 Jbeta, immunoSEQ multiplex PCR amplified TCR beta CDR3. TCRdb redid the calling of the immunoSEQ multiplex PCR reads with MiXCR, one entry per CDR3 protein. The sample holds 150,000 to 200,000 distinct CDR3 sequences, approximately 94% seen once. In germline, CDR1 is LGHDT, CDR2 YNNKEL (reference sequence). This CDR3 spans 12 amino acids. The ends were cut back, 3 bases at V and 4 bases at J, with 6 bases in the middle. The chain combines TRBV3-1 with TRBJ1-1, with D unresolved. The clonotype originates from a human donor with multiple sclerosis. The sequencing input was CD4+ T cells from PBMCs. CDR3 sequence: CASSQWPTEAFF. The CDR3 region has the DNA TGTGCCAGCAGCCAGTGGCCCACTGAAGCTTTCTTT.